A single sample gave rise to the 25 T cell receptor beta chains below, sequenced in a study of cytomegalovirus exposure and HLA in healthy donors (dated by TCRdb to the late 2010s). The protocol used for the library was the immunoSEQ multiplex PCR assay. For the multiplex PCR, a mixture combining 60 forward primers for TCR Vbeta segments and 13 reverse primers for TCR Jbeta segments was used. The clones in this table, taken by TCRdb from immuneACCESS, are in-frame only. Not every clone is retained; where verified, under half of the shortfall comes from an unresolved V gene, and the cause of the rest is unknown. In all, the sample holds around 150,000 clones, and around four fifths of those were seen once. Approximately 2% of the sample goes to the ten largest clones. The specimen sequenced was PBMCs. These receptors came from a female donor in good health and CMV-seronegative.

The chain uses TRBV25-1 and TRBJ2-1; weak D call: TRBD2 (6 bases). The germline V gene has CDR1 MGHDK and CDR2 SYGVNS. The CDR3 contains 15 residues. Trimming shortened V by 0 bases and J by 4 bases, and 10 bases separated the two germline ends. CDR3 sequence reads: CASSEYGGRYNEQFF. In DNA, the CDR3 is TGTGCCAGCAGTGAATATGGGGGGAGGTACAATGAGCAGTTCTTC. Using reference TRBV25-1 and TRBJ2-1 for the parts outside the CDR3, the full variable domain is EADIYQTPRYLVIGTGKKITLECSQTMGHDKMYWYQQDPGMELHLIHYSYGVNSTEKGDLSSESTVSRIRTEHFPLTLESARPSHTSQYLCASSEYGGRYNEQFFGPGTRLTVL.

The CDR3 nucleotides read TGCGCCAGCAGCCCCCTTCTCCCTACGAACACCGGGGAGCTGTTTTTT. It is translated as CASSPLLPTNTGELFF. V usage is TRBV5-1 and J usage is TRBJ2-2, with D unresolved. This CDR3 comprises 16 residues. Germline CDR1 reads SGHRS; CDR2 reads YFSETQ. Trimming took 4 bases from V and 0 from J, leaving 13 bases between them. The complete variable domain, with remaining parts taken from reference TRBV5-1 and TRBJ2-2, reads KAGVTQTPRYLIKTRGQQVTLSCSPISGHRSVSWYQQTPGQGLQFLFEYFSETQRNKGNFPGRFSGRQFSNSRSEMNVSTLELGDSALYLCASSPLLPTNTGELFFGEGSRLTVL.

The chain carries TRBV2 and TRBJ1-2; D is possibly TRBD1 (5 bases). Germline-derived CDR1 and CDR2 are SNHLY and FYNNEI. The CDR3 contains 13 residues. Trimming took off 10 bases at V and 8 bases at J, with 20 bases between the two ends. This chain's CDR3 is CAIPKGNSGGYTF. CDR3 nucleotide sequence: TGTGCCATCCCCAAGGGGAATTCAGGAGGCTACACCTTC.

The chain links TRBV19 to TRBJ2-5; 7 bases align to TRBD1. Trimming removed 5 bases from V and 3 bases from J; junction bases left unmatched: 6. The length of the CDR3 is 14 residues. Germline CDR1 LNHDA, CDR2 SQIVND (reference sequence). The DNA of the CDR3 is TGTGCCAGTAGTGCCTCCGGGACAGAAGAGACCCAGTACTTC. It codes for CASSASGTEETQYF.

The chain is built from TRBV9 and TRBJ2-2; 9 bases map to TRBD2. CDR3 length: 15 amino acids. CDR1 and CDR2 (germline): SGDLS, YYNGEE. V was pared by 3 bases and J by 3 bases, with 3 bases of the junction left unmatched. The CDR3 DNA is TGTGCCAGCAGCGAGCTAGCGGGATACACCGGGGAGCTGTTTTTT. Protein sequence: CASSELAGYTGELFF. Drawing the rest from reference TRBV9 and TRBJ2-2, the complete variable domain is DSGVTQTPKHLITATGQRVTLRCSPRSGDLSVYWYQQSLDQGLQFLIQYYNGEERAKGNILERFSAQQFPDLHSELNLSSLELGDSALYFCASSELAGYTGELFFGEGSRLTVL.

V gene TRBV5-1 combines with J gene TRBJ1-5; D gene uncertain. Trimming pared 5 bases from V and 8 bases from J, leaving 20 bases between. Germline values: CDR1 SGHRS, CDR2 YFSETQ. The CDR3 runs 15 residues. The CDR3 DNA reads TGCGCCAGCAGGCGCGCTGGACTCTCCGGGGAGCCCCAGCATTTT. As protein: CASRRAGLSGEPQHF.

This clone was detected only once. J is TRBJ1-2 and V is TRBV5-6, with D perhaps TRBD1 (6 bases). The CDR3 is made up of 15 amino acids. The V end was cut by 3 bases, the J end by 8 bases, with 20 bases between. Germline CDR1 SGHDT, CDR2 YYEEEE. The CDR3 loop reads CASSSSTGASVGYTF. CDR3 coding DNA: TGTGCCAGCAGCTCTTCGACAGGCGCGTCTGTCGGCTACACCTTC.

This chain uses TRBV6-1 with TRBJ1-2; TRBD1 is a possible D gene (6 bases). V was cut by 5 bases and J by 4 bases, with 17 bases left in between. Germline values: CDR1 MNHNS, CDR2 SASEGT. The CDR3 sequence is 15 residues long. The CDR3 spells CASSPRLDSLYGYTF. The CDR3 DNA reads as TGTGCCAGCAGTCCCCGATTGGACAGTCTCTATGGCTACACCTTC.

The chain recombines TRBV5-1 with TRBJ1-1; 8 nucleotides match TRBD1. The V gene's germline CDR1 is SGHRS and CDR2 YFSETQ. CDR3 length: 15 residues. The V gene end was trimmed by 6 bases and the J gene end by 3 bases; junction bases not matched to a gene: 10. In nucleotides, the CDR3 is TGCGCCAGCACTCTGGCCCCGGACAGGGACACTGAAGCTTTCTTT. The encoded protein is CASTLAPDRDTEAFF.

The V and J genes are TRBV11-2 and TRBJ2-7, with 7 bases that match TRBD2. This CDR3 contains 17 residues. The V and J ends lost 5 bases and 1 base, in that order; junction bases with no gene match: 14. The germline CDR1 and CDR2 sequences are SGHAT and FQNNGV. The CDR3 loop reads CASSPTRGEGGSYEQYF. CDR3 coding DNA: TGTGCCAGCAGCCCAACCCGAGGGGAGGGAGGGTCCTACGAGCAGTACTTC. Full variable domain (rest looked up from reference TRBV11-2 and TRBJ2-7): EAGVAQSPRYKIIEKRQSVAFWCNPISGHATLYWYQQILGQGPKLLIQFQNNGVVDDSQLPKDRFSAERLKGVDSTLKIQPAKLEDSAVYLCASSPTRGEGGSYEQYFGPGTRLTVT.

The chain combines TRBV6-4 with TRBJ1-2, with TRBD1 matching over 7 bases. The CDR3 runs to 18 residues. Germline V lookup: CDR1 MRHNA, CDR2 SNTAGT. The trim removed 3 bases at V and 2 bases at J, leaving 15 bases unmatched. The CDR3 DNA reads TGTGCCAGCAGTGAGAGGGGGACCGGGACAGTGCTAAACTATGGCTACACCTTC. Translation: CASSERGTGTVLNYGYTF.

The chain employs TRBV6-5 and TRBJ1-6; a possible D gene is TRBD1 (5 bases). Germline loops: CDR1 MNHEY, CDR2 SVGAGI. This CDR3 comprises 14 residues. V was shortened by 8 bases and J by 6 bases, with 14 bases between the two germline ends. The DNA of the CDR3 is TGTGCCAGCTGCGCCGGGACTCTTAATTCACCCCTCCACTTT. Translation: CASCAGTLNSPLHF.

The chain has TRBV19 and TRBJ2-2, with TRBD2 matching over 12 bases. This CDR3 is 17 amino acids long. Germline loops: CDR1 LNHDA, CDR2 SQIVND (reference sequence). Germline trimming cut 7 bases from V and 3 bases from J; bases unmatched to any gene: 9. CDR3 sequence (DNA): TGTGCCAGTAACCCCCCAAGACTAGCGGGAGACACCGGGGAGCTGTTTTTT. It is translated as CASNPPRLAGDTGELFF. Full variable domain (missing parts from reference TRBV19 and TRBJ2-2): DGGITQSPKYLFRKEGQNVTLSCEQNLNHDAMYWYRQDPGQGLRLIYYSQIVNDFQKGDIAEGYSVSREKKESFPLTVTSAQKNPTAFYLCASNPPRLAGDTGELFFGEGSRLTVL.

As concerns this clone: One end of the junction fails to match germline, which may point to a read error. J is TRBJ2-7 and V is TRBV7-9; TRBD1 matches at 7 bases. The V gene's germline CDR1 is SEHNR and CDR2 FQNEAQ (reference sequence). CDR3 length: 13 amino acids. CDR3 nucleotides: TGTTCCAGCAGCTTGGGGACAGCTTACGAGCAGTACTTC. It codes for CSSSLGTAYEQYF.

The rearrangement uses TRBV5-8 and TRBJ1-1; D remains unclear. The germline V gene has CDR1 SGHTS and CDR2 YDEGEE. There are 14 residues in the CDR3. The V end lost 2 bases, the J end lost 0 bases, and 8 bases lay between the germline ends. The CDR3 loop is CASSLKLMNTEAFF. The CDR3 nucleotides are TGTGCCAGCAGCTTAAAACTAATGAACACTGAAGCTTTCTTT.

The V call is TRBV5-1, the J call TRBJ2-3, with TRBD2 matching 13 bases. Germline assignment: CDR1 SGHRS and CDR2 YFSETQ. The V and J ends lost 4 bases and 6 bases, in that order; junction bases with no gene match: 11. The CDR3 spans 17 residues. CDR3 loop: CASSLLGLAGQSDTQYF. CDR3 coding DNA: TGCGCCAGCAGCCTACTGGGACTAGCGGGGCAGTCGGATACGCAGTATTTT.

The chain uses TRBV10-1 and TRBJ1-2, with 8 bases fitting TRBD1. The V segment lost 6 bases and the J segment 8 bases; nucleotides outside the gene matches: 20. Germline CDR1 WNHNN, CDR2 SYGVQD (reference sequence). The CDR3 contains 17 residues. The CDR3 bases are TGCGCCAGCAGCCTCCTTGGCCGAACGAGGACAGGGCAGGGCTACACCTTC. Amino acid sequence: CASSLLGRTRTGQGYTF.

The chain uses TRBV5-1 and TRBJ2-7; TRBD1 is a possible D gene (6 bases). The germline V gene encodes CDR1 SGHRS and CDR2 YFSETQ. The CDR3 runs 13 residues. Trimming stripped 6 bases from V and 3 bases from J, with 13 bases between. Here the CDR3 reads CASTQTDSYEQYF. For the CDR3, the DNA is TGCGCCAGCACCCAAACGGACAGCTACGAGCAGTACTTC.

The chain employs TRBV18 and TRBJ2-7; D possibly corresponds to TRBD1 (5 bases). Germline V gene data show CDR1 as KGHSH and CDR2 as LQKENI. Trimming removed 3 bases from V and 3 bases from J, with 12 bases in between. This CDR3 comprises 14 residues. CDR3 in DNA: TGTGCCAGCTCACCTTCCGTCCAGGGCTACGAGCAGTACTTC. It codes for CASSPSVQGYEQYF.

The gene calls are TRBV18 and TRBJ2-1, with 15 bases lining up with TRBD2. The CDR3 totals 16 residues. Germline CDR1 reads KGHSH; CDR2 reads LQKENI. Trimming at V came to 0 bases and at J to 9 bases, leaving 3 bases not matched to a gene. The CDR3 sequence is CASSPPGTSGGTEQFF. CDR3 coding DNA: TGTGCCAGCTCACCACCCGGGACTAGCGGGGGGACTGAGCAGTTCTTC.

A note on this clone: A read error may account for a junction end that differs from germline. The chain uses TRBV5-6 and TRBJ2-6; 7 nucleotides match TRBD1. This CDR3 comprises 15 residues. Germline CDR1 is SGHDT and CDR2 is YYEEEE. CDR3 in amino acids: CASSNDRAGANGLTF. Here the CDR3 DNA reads TGTGCCAGCAGCAATGACAGGGCTGGGGCCAACGGCCTGACTTTC.

The chain combines TRBV4-1 with TRBJ1-2; 10 bases line up with TRBD1. This CDR3 is 13 amino acids long. Per the germline V gene, CDR1 is MGHRA and CDR2 is YSYEKL. The V segment lost 3 bases and the J segment 5 bases; nucleotides outside the gene matches: 0. The CDR3 sequence: CASSQGQGYGYTF. CDR3 in DNA: TGCGCCAGCAGCCAGGGACAGGGGTATGGCTACACCTTC.

This clone occurred a few times. V and J are TRBV27 and TRBJ2-3, with 9 nucleotides matching TRBD1. Trimming took 2 bases from V and 5 from J; bases not matched to a gene: 8. This CDR3 contains 16 residues. The germline CDR1 and CDR2 sequences are MNHEY and SMNVEV (reference sequence). In DNA, the CDR3 is TGTGCCAGCAGTTTACTCCGGGACAGGGATAAAGATACGCAGTATTTT. Protein: CASSLLRDRDKDTQYF.

V usage is TRBV30 and J usage is TRBJ1-2, with 7 bases matching TRBD1. Germline CDR1 and CDR2: GTSNPN and SVGIG (reference sequence). The CDR3 has 15 residues. The V and J ends lost 3 bases and 4 bases, in that order; junction bases with no gene match: 11. CDR3 region: CAWRPDTGVVYGYTF. CDR3 DNA sequence: TGTGCCTGGAGGCCAGACACAGGGGTGGTCTATGGCTACACCTTC. The whole variable domain, filled in from reference TRBV30 and TRBJ1-2, reads SQTIHQWPATLVQPVGSPLSLECTVEGTSNPNLYWYRQAAGRGLQLLFYSVGIGQISSEVPQNLSASRPQDRQFILSSKKLLLSDSGFYLCAWRPDTGVVYGYTFGSGTRLTVV.

This clone was counted a single time. The chain employs TRBV4-2 and TRBJ2-2; TRBD2 agrees at 7 bases. The CDR3 contains 16 residues. Germline-derived CDR1 and CDR2 are LGHNA and YNFKEQ. V lost 1 base and J lost 5; bases outside the gene matches: 7. CDR3 nucleotides: TGTGCCAGCAGCCAAGGTCCTGGTAGCGGGACCGGGGAGCTGTTTTTT. Its protein is CASSQGPGSGTGELFF.